This T cell receptor (beta chain) was obtained from a study of T cell repertoires in cytomegalovirus infection. Study-level points and caveats: Ex vivo, HLA-C-restricted CMV-specific TCR beta clonotypes prevailed over the rest of the response. Identification of carriers of CMV plus the relevant HLA was performed using cumulative public TCR beta family frequency.

A single record per CDR3 protein comes from TCRdb applying MiXCR to the reads. The data show hundreds of thousands of distinct CDR3 sequences, roughly a third seen once. This clonotype was seen only a few times. What it binds is unknown. The V and J ends lost 1 base and 2 bases respectively, with 11 bases between them. The germline gives CDR1 SGHVS, CDR2 FNYEAQ. The CDR3 covers 15 residues. The receptor comes from a human donor in good health (CMV status not recorded). Some clones in this sample may be carry-over from other donors' samples. The J gene is TRBJ2-5, the V gene TRBV7-6; no clear D. Material: cultured PBMCs, obtained from culture after CMV antigen stimulation. This CDR3 reads CASSLVWQQQETQYF. CDR3 in DNA: TGTGCCAGCAGCTTAGTATGGCAGCAACAAGAGACCCAGTACTTC.